This T cell receptor (beta chain) came from a study of blood T cell repertoires in COVID-19. Across the study: Sources were T cells, B-cell-depleted T cells, or PBMCs; the material itself was cDNA or gDNA.

Cohort placement rested on clinical history that participants reported themselves. In the 2 weeks before study entry, exposed participants met a COVID-19 case, which was PCR-confirmed or clinician-diagnosed. CDR3 length equals 13 residues. Trimming stripped 4 bases from V and 8 bases from J, with 15 bases between. Germline CDR1 reads SQVTM; CDR2 reads ANQGSEA. Generated by immunoSEQ multiplex PCR, the TCRdb table keeps only in-frame clones and is missing some. The sample consists of about 280,000 clones, about four fifths of them appearing once. The rearrangement links TRBV29-1 to TRBJ2-4; D not resolved. The sequenced sample was PBMCs or T cells enriched from blood (not recorded which). This receptor was identified in a man aged 35 to 55 who had been exposed to COVID-19. CDR3 bases: TGCAGCGTTGGGGCCCAATATTTAGACATTCAGTACTTC. It is translated as CSVGAQYLDIQYF.